The text below deals with one T cell receptor (beta chain). Antigen specificity is unknown. The listed genes are named as in mouse. The CDR3 end is not reached by the read, which stops 1 residue before it; the germline J gene fills it in. The data were obtained in a study of tissue T cells after allogeneic stem cell transplantation. Findings and caveats of the study: Shared clones across patients were few; motif clustering revealed tissue-specific shared signatures. TCR repertoires tracked anatomic similarity, regardless of disease or transplant status.

The repertoire was sequenced with immunoSEQ multiplex PCR; TCRdb's copy has only in-frame clones and lacks some. The sample has some 11,000 clones, around two fifths seen once. CDR3 size: 14 residues. Germline loops: CDR1 FNHDT, CDR2 SITEND (reference sequence). The germline V and J ends were trimmed by 1 base and 0 bases, with 8 bases remaining between them. Regarding time point: mouse harvest day 7 after allogeneic transplant. Each mouse received 10^7 T-cell-depleted marrow cells plus 10^6 splenic CD5+ T cells by tail vein. This sequence was found in a female BALB/c mouse given C57BL/6 T cells with graft-versus-host disease after an allogeneic hematopoietic cell transplant. The sequenced material came from skin. The gene calls are TRBV19 and TRBJ2-7; a possible D gene is TRBD1 (6 bases). The CDR3: CASSIRGSSYEQYF. The part of the CDR3 DNA that was read is TGTGCCAGCAGTATAAGGGGGAGCTCCTATGAACAGTAC.